These T cell receptor beta chains were read from a single sample in a study of shared clonotypes between healthy human individuals. Assay: immunoSEQ multiplex PCR; the TCRdb copy retains only in-frame clones and omits some. The top ten clones hold roughly an eighth of a sample with 450,000 to 500,000 clones, roughly 80% of them seen once. Material for sequencing was PBMCs. These TCRs come from a woman aged 40 to 50 in good health. Some clones in this sample may be carry-over from other donors' samples. Each CDR3 is given with its conserved first and last residue. A D gene is named only where the DNA matches it firmly. For some rows the clone size is stated as once, few or many, or as a class when expanded; others skip it.

J gene: TRBJ2-2; D gene: -; V gene: TRBV27; clone size: -; CDR3 protein: CASRPQGGVGELFF; CDR3 DNA: TGTGCCAGCAGGCCGCAGGGGGGAGTCGGGGAGCTGTTTTTT
J gene: TRBJ1-5; D gene: TRBD1; V gene: TRBV30; clone size: many; CDR3 protein: CAWSDGRGGDGNQPQHF; CDR3 DNA: TGTGCCTGGAGTGACGGCAGGGGGGGCGACGGCAATCAGCCCCAGCATTTT
J gene: TRBJ2-1; D gene: TRBD1; V gene: TRBV5-1; clone size: -; CDR3 protein: CASSPDRASYNEQFF; CDR3 DNA: TGCGCCAGCAGCCCGGACAGGGCCTCCTACAATGAGCAGTTCTTC
J gene: TRBJ1-5; D gene: -; V gene: TRBV19; clone size: -; CDR3 protein: CASSEQRNQPQHF; CDR3 DNA: TGTGCCAGTAGTGAGCAGCGCAATCAGCCCCAGCATTTT
J gene: TRBJ2-7; D gene: TRBD2; V gene: TRBV7-2; clone size: -; CDR3 protein: CASSLVAGGPYEQYF; CDR3 DNA: TGTGCCAGCAGCTTAGTAGCGGGAGGACCCTACGAGCAGTACTTC
J gene: TRBJ1-2; D gene: -; V gene: TRBV6-4; clone size: -; CDR3 protein: CASMKPGNYGYTF; CDR3 DNA: TGTGCCAGCATGAAACCAGGAAACTATGGCTACACCTTC
J gene: TRBJ2-7; D gene: -; V gene: TRBV5-1; clone size: -; CDR3 protein: CASSLTGSSYEQYF; CDR3 DNA: TGCGCCAGCAGCTTGACAGGTTCTTCCTACGAGCAGTACTTC
J gene: TRBJ1-1; D gene: -; V gene: TRBV28; clone size: -; CDR3 protein: CASSLTAEAFF; CDR3 DNA: TGTGCCAGCAGTCTTACAGCTGAAGCTTTCTTT
J gene: TRBJ2-6; D gene: -; V gene: TRBV6-1; clone size: -; CDR3 protein: CASSEGVTGANVLTF; CDR3 DNA: TGTGCCAGCAGTGAGGGTGTCACTGGGGCCAACGTCCTGACTTTC
J gene: TRBJ2-3; D gene: -; V gene: TRBV5-4; clone size: once; CDR3 protein: CASSGLDRQYF; CDR3 DNA: TGTGCCAGCAGCGGACTGGATCGGCAGTATTTT
J gene: TRBJ1-4; D gene: -; V gene: TRBV4-1; clone size: -; CDR3 protein: CASSQGGSWNEKLFF; CDR3 DNA: TGCGCCAGCAGCCAAGGGGGGAGTTGGAATGAAAAACTGTTTTTT
J gene: TRBJ2-7; D gene: -; V gene: TRBV11-2; clone size: -; CDR3 protein: CASSLGRTAYEQYF; CDR3 DNA: TGTGCCAGCAGCTTAGGCCGCACGGCCTACGAGCAGTACTTC
J gene: TRBJ2-3; D gene: TRBD1; V gene: TRBV2; clone size: few; CDR3 protein: CASTVTGTTDTQYF; CDR3 DNA: TGTGCCAGCACCGTGACAGGGACCACAGATACGCAGTATTTT
J gene: TRBJ1-2; D gene: -; V gene: TRBV9; clone size: -; CDR3 protein: CASSPQPDNHATGDGYTF; CDR3 DNA: TGTGCCAGCAGCCCCCAACCCGACAACCACGCCACTGGTGATGGCTACACCTTC
J gene: TRBJ2-1; D gene: -; V gene: TRBV7-2; clone size: many; CDR3 protein: CASSRDLLSYNEQFF; CDR3 DNA: TGTGCCAGCAGTCGGGACCTCCTCTCCTACAATGAGCAGTTCTTC
J gene: TRBJ2-4; D gene: TRBD2; V gene: TRBV28; clone size: -; CDR3 protein: CASSLLAGVGRAKNIQYF; CDR3 DNA: TGTGCCAGCAGTTTATTAGCGGGAGTGGGCCGGGCCAAAAACATTCAGTACTTC
J gene: TRBJ1-3; D gene: -; V gene: TRBV7-6; clone size: -; CDR3 protein: CASSLAEARSGNTIYF; CDR3 DNA: TGTGCCAGCAGCTTAGCTGAGGCTCGCTCTGGAAACACCATATATTTT
J gene: TRBJ1-2; D gene: -; V gene: TRBV28; clone size: -; CDR3 protein: CASSIIGSGPDKPLYGYTF; CDR3 DNA: TGTGCCAGCAGCATTATAGGGTCGGGACCGGACAAACCCTTATATGGCTACACCTTC
J gene: TRBJ2-7; D gene: -; V gene: TRBV11-2; clone size: -; CDR3 protein: CASSLVGSDPNEQYF; CDR3 DNA: TGTGCCAGCAGCTTAGTGGGTAGCGACCCAAACGAGCAGTACTTC
J gene: TRBJ2-5; D gene: -; V gene: TRBV2; clone size: -; CDR3 protein: CASMSLQGIGTQYF; CDR3 DNA: TGTGCCAGCATGAGTTTGCAGGGGATAGGGACCCAGTACTTC
J gene: TRBJ1-2; D gene: TRBD1; V gene: TRBV5-1; clone size: -; CDR3 protein: CASSLGGTENYGYTF; CDR3 DNA: TGCGCCAGCAGCTTGGGAGGGACAGAGAACTATGGCTACACCTTC
J gene: TRBJ2-7; D gene: TRBD1; V gene: TRBV27; clone size: -; CDR3 protein: CASSPGGSSYEQYF; CDR3 DNA: TGTGCCAGCAGTCCAGGGGGCAGTTCCTACGAGCAGTACTTC
J gene: TRBJ2-1; D gene: TRBD2; V gene: TRBV9; clone size: -; CDR3 protein: CASSVTSGQTYNEQFF; CDR3 DNA: TGTGCCAGCAGCGTCACTAGCGGACAAACCTACAATGAGCAGTTCTTC
J gene: TRBJ2-5; D gene: -; V gene: TRBV5-8; clone size: -; CDR3 protein: CASSFQALETQYF; CDR3 DNA: TGTGCCAGCAGCTTTCAGGCCCTTGAGACCCAGTACTTC
J gene: TRBJ2-5; D gene: -; V gene: TRBV7-2; clone size: once; CDR3 protein: CASSYDRIQETQYF; CDR3 DNA: TGTGCCAGCAGCTACGACAGGATCCAAGAGACCCAGTACTTC
J gene: TRBJ2-3; D gene: -; V gene: TRBV19; clone size: -; CDR3 protein: CASSRSPQRRTDTQYF; CDR3 DNA: TGTGCCAGTAGCCGAAGTCCACAGAGGCGCACAGATACGCAGTATTTT
J gene: TRBJ2-1; D gene: -; V gene: TRBV25-1; clone size: -; CDR3 protein: CASSDTSYNEQFF; CDR3 DNA: TGTGCCAGCAGTGACACTAGCTACAATGAGCAGTTCTTC
J gene: TRBJ2-5; D gene: -; V gene: TRBV28; clone size: -; CDR3 protein: CASSLDHVGTQETQYF; CDR3 DNA: TGTGCCAGCAGTCTCGACCATGTGGGAACCCAAGAGACCCAGTACTTC
J gene: TRBJ1-2; D gene: -; V gene: TRBV2; clone size: -; CDR3 protein: CATLSGDEYYGYTF; CDR3 DNA: TGTGCCACCCTGAGTGGGGACGAGTACTATGGCTACACCTTC
J gene: TRBJ2-1; D gene: -; V gene: TRBV11-2; clone size: -; CDR3 protein: CASSLGLEQFF; CDR3 DNA: TGTGCCAGCAGCTTAGGTCTAGAGCAGTTCTTC
J gene: TRBJ2-6; D gene: -; V gene: TRBV5-1; clone size: -; CDR3 protein: CASSLGTLSGANVLTF; CDR3 DNA: TGCGCCAGCAGCCTAGGAACCTTGTCTGGGGCCAACGTCCTGACTTTC
J gene: TRBJ1-1; D gene: -; V gene: TRBV30; clone size: -; CDR3 protein: CAWSEKRRTVSFIPEAFF; CDR3 DNA: TGTGCCTGGAGTGAAAAGAGACGGACCGTTTCATTCATTCCTGAAGCTTTCTTT
J gene: TRBJ2-7; D gene: -; V gene: TRBV30; clone size: once; CDR3 protein: CAWSEAPTFNYEQYF; CDR3 DNA: TGTGCCTGGAGTGAGGCCCCAACTTTTAACTACGAGCAGTACTTC
J gene: TRBJ2-7; D gene: TRBD2; V gene: TRBV28; clone size: -; CDR3 protein: CASRAGNYEQYF; CDR3 DNA: TGTGCCAGCAGAGCGGGAAACTACGAGCAGTACTTC
J gene: TRBJ1-1; D gene: -; V gene: TRBV5-1; clone size: -; CDR3 protein: CASSTQGTPEAFF; CDR3 DNA: TGCGCCAGCAGCACCCAGGGTACCCCTGAAGCTTTCTTT
J gene: TRBJ2-3; D gene: -; V gene: TRBV29-1; clone size: -; CDR3 protein: CSTTGSGTQYF; CDR3 DNA: TGCAGCACTACCGGGAGTGGTACGCAGTATTTT
J gene: TRBJ2-6; D gene: -; V gene: TRBV28; clone size: -; CDR3 protein: CASSRTPSSGANVLTF; CDR3 DNA: TGTGCCAGCAGCAGGACTCCCAGCTCTGGGGCCAACGTCCTGACTTTC
J gene: TRBJ2-5; D gene: TRBD2; V gene: TRBV6-5; clone size: -; CDR3 protein: CASSWSGRDQETQYF; CDR3 DNA: TGTGCCAGCAGCTGGAGCGGGAGGGACCAAGAGACCCAGTACTTC
J gene: TRBJ1-5; D gene: -; V gene: TRBV2; clone size: -; CDR3 protein: CASSDSRGQPQHF; CDR3 DNA: TGTGCCAGCAGTGATTCCAGGGGCCAGCCCCAGCATTTT
J gene: TRBJ2-1; D gene: TRBD1; V gene: TRBV4-2; clone size: -; CDR3 protein: CASSQDPGQGANEQFF; CDR3 DNA: TGTGCCAGCAGCCAAGATCCGGGACAGGGGGCAAATGAGCAGTTCTTC
J gene: TRBJ1-1; D gene: -; V gene: TRBV5-6; clone size: once; CDR3 protein: CASSLLGGENTEAFF; CDR3 DNA: TGTGCCAGCAGCTTGTTGGGGGGAGAGAACACTGAAGCTTTCTTT
J gene: TRBJ2-2; D gene: TRBD1; V gene: TRBV4-1; clone size: -; CDR3 protein: CASSQRTGGATGELFF; CDR3 DNA: TGCGCCAGCAGCCAGAGGACAGGGGGTGCCACCGGGGAGCTGTTTTTT